This note documents a single T cell receptor (beta chain) sequence. The antigen remains unidentified. The germline V gene has CDR1 SGHAT and CDR2 FQNNGV. V was pared by 5 bases and J by 3 bases, with 11 bases between. The CDR3 is made up of 13 amino acids. The entry originates in a study of shared clonotypes between healthy human individuals. Study details: The plates for each donor numbered three CD4 naive, three CD4 memory, two CD8 naive and one CD8 memory. Study-wide findings and caveats: Larger estimated richness was generally recorded for naive subsets relative to memory subsets. Inspection by rarefaction showed sorted-subset sequencing to be incomplete despite large depth.

Healthy and HIV-negative, the adult donors had no recent acute infections or vaccinations. Sequencing used immunoSEQ multiplex PCR; TCRdb keeps in-frame clones, though not all of them. The sample gives 2 million to 2.5 million clones, about 95% of which show up once; roughly 0.13% is in the top ten. The material sequenced was naive CD4+ T cells sorted from blood. Subset of the sample: CD45RA+ positively selected. The TCR originated in a man younger than 35 in good health. The rearrangement joins TRBV11-2 to TRBJ2-7, with a possible D match to TRBD2 (6 bases). CDR3 residues: CASSAGLGYEQYF. CDR3 nucleotides: TGTGCCAGCAGCGCGGGGCTAGGCTACGAGCAGTACTTC.